These T cell receptor beta chains were read from a single sample in a study of blood T cell repertoires in COVID-19. Here immunoSEQ multiplex PCR was the method, and the copy in TCRdb shows in-frame clones only, minus some. The profile shows roughly 250,000 clones, around 89% of them singletons. The material sequenced was peripheral blood. These TCRs come from a man aged 25 to 40 with acute or convalescent COVID-19. Each CDR3 is given with its conserved first and last residue. D genes are given only for firm matches. Expanded clones are given a class, and other clones once, few, many or no size at all.

. TRBJ2-6 TRBV10-3 few TGTGCCATCAGTGACCCCCCCGGGTCCGGGGCCAACGTCCTGACTTTC CAISDPPGSGANVLTF
. TRBJ1-4 TRBV27 . TGTGCCAGCAGTTTATCGGGGAGGGCGGGGGAAAAACTGTTTTTT CASSLSGRAGEKLFF
TRBD1 TRBJ2-2 TRBV11-3 once TGTGCCAGCAGCTTTGGGACAGCACTCTCCGGGGAGCTGTTTTTT CASSFGTALSGELFF
. TRBJ1-1 TRBV6-5 . TGTGCCAGCAGTTTCGGTGGGAACACTGAAGCTTTCTTT CASSFGGNTEAFF
TRBD1 TRBJ2-7 TRBV19 . TGTGCCAGTAGTTCCGGACAGGGGGCTCTCTACGAGCAGTACTTC CASSSGQGALYEQYF
TRBD1 TRBJ2-1 TRBV3-1/TRBV3-2 once TGTGCCAGCAGCCATGGGACAGGGGCTCGTGAGCAGTTCTTC CASSHGTGAREQFF
TRBD1 TRBJ1-5 TRBV4-1 . TGCGCCAGCAGCGCCACAGGGGAGAGGCCCAATCAGCCCCAGCATTTT CASSATGERPNQPQHF
TRBD1 TRBJ1-6 TRBV6-5 once TGTGCCAGCAGTTACGGGACAGGGCAGAATTCACCCCTCCACTTT CASSYGTGQNSPLHF
TRBD2 TRBJ2-5 TRBV4-1 . TGCGCCAGCAGCCAAGATAGTCTAGCGGGAGATGGTCGAGAGACCCAGTACTTC CASSQDSLAGDGRETQYF
. TRBJ2-2 TRBV30 . TGTGCCTGGACGTACAGGGGCCGGGGGACCGGGGAGCTGTTTTTT CAWTYRGRGTGELFF
TRBD2 TRBJ2-3 TRBV30 . TGTGCCTGGACTAGCGGACTAGGCTCAGATACGCAGTATTTT CAWTSGLGSDTQYF
. TRBJ2-3 TRBV5-4 . TGTGCCAGCAACCCCAGGGACTCGGGGTTGGGAAATACGCAGTATTTT CASNPRDSGLGNTQYF
TRBD1 TRBJ2-1 TRBV5-1 . TGCGCCAGCAGCCCCCCCCGGGACAGGGTTCAAGATGAGCAGTTCTTC CASSPPRDRVQDEQFF
. TRBJ2-7 TRBV7-9 . TGTGCCAGCAGCTTAGCCGGGGGACTTCTCTACTTC CASSLAGGLLYF
TRBD2 TRBJ2-5 TRBV14 . TGTGCCAGCAGCCAACTAGCGGGGCTCCAGGGGAACCAAGAGACCCAGTACTTC CASSQLAGLQGNQETQYF
. TRBJ1-2 TRBV29-1 . TGCAGCGTTGTTGAGGGCTACACCTTC CSVVEGYTF
. TRBJ1-1 TRBV30 . TGTGCCTGGAGCTCGTACACTGAAGCTTTCTTT CAWSSYTEAFF
. TRBJ2-3 TRBV27 . TGTGCCAGCAGTTTGGGGCTAGCGCTAAGCACAGATACGCAGTATTTT CASSLGLALSTDTQYF
. TRBJ2-5 TRBV28 . TGTGCCAGCAGTTCCTGGGGGCGGCGGGGGTCCTGGACCCAGTACTTC CASSSWGRRGSWTQYF
TRBD1 TRBJ1-1 TRBV29-1 . TGCAGCGTTCGACAGGGAGGACCTGAAGCTTTCTTT CSVRQGGPEAFF
. TRBJ1-1 TRBV19 once TGTGCCAGTAGAGACATGAACACTGAAGCTTTCTTT CASRDMNTEAFF
. TRBJ1-1 TRBV12-3/TRBV12-4 . TGTGCCAGCACCCGGAACACTGAAGCTTTCTTT CASTRNTEAFF
. TRBJ1-2 TRBV5-1 . TGCGCCAGCAGCTTTGACACGAACTATGGCTACACCTTC CASSFDTNYGYTF
. TRBJ1-3 TRBV5-6 . TGTGCCAGCAGTTCAGGTATTGGAAACACCATATATTTT CASSSGIGNTIYF
TRBD2 TRBJ2-2 TRBV7-9 . TGTGCCAGCAGCCGAGGACTAGCGGGGGGAAACACCGGGGAGCTGTTTTTT CASSRGLAGGNTGELFF
TRBD2 TRBJ2-1 TRBV5-1 . TGCGCCAGCAGCTTGAAGGCGGGAGGGGAGCTCAATGAGCAGTTCTTC CASSLKAGGELNEQFF
. TRBJ1-2 TRBV5-8 . TGTGCCAGCAGCTTGGTTGTTGGGACAACAGCTAACTATGGCTACACCTTC CASSLVVGTTANYGYTF
TRBD1 TRBJ2-1 TRBV5-1 . TGCGCCAGCAGCGTACAGGGGGCCAGGAATGAGCAGTTCTTC CASSVQGARNEQFF
. TRBJ1-2 TRBV28 . TGTGCCAGCAGTTCAGGGAACAACTATGGCTACACCTTC CASSSGNNYGYTF
TRBD2 TRBJ2-1 TRBV18 . TGTGCCAGCTCGCTCACTAGCGGGAGGGGGACGGAGCAGTTCTTC CASSLTSGRGTEQFF
TRBD2 TRBJ2-7 TRBV5-1 . TGCGCCAGCAGCTTCGCAGCGGGGCCCTTCGAGCAGTACTTC CASSFAAGPFEQYF
TRBD1 TRBJ1-6 TRBV2 once TGTGCCAGCAGTGAGGGCGGACAGGGTGGTAATTCACCCCTCCACTTT CASSEGGQGGNSPLHF
. TRBJ2-1 TRBV6-8 . TGTGCCACACTCAGGGGCCCATGGGATGAGCAGTTCTTC CATLRGPWDEQFF
TRBD1 TRBJ1-6 TRBV18 . TGTGCCAGCTCACTGGACAGGGGTGATAATTCACCCCTCCACTTT CASSLDRGDNSPLHF
TRBD2 TRBJ2-2 TRBV10-1 . TGCGCCAGCAGCCGACTAGCGGGAGTCTCAGGGGAGCTGTTTTTT CASSRLAGVSGELFF
. TRBJ1-5 TRBV30 . TGTGCCTGGAGTCGAAACACAGGGACGGTTGGGCCCCAGCATTTT CAWSRNTGTVGPQHF
. TRBJ1-1 TRBV5-1 few TGCGCCAGCAGTAGAGGAGAGGTCACTGAAGCTTTCTTT CASSRGEVTEAFF
TRBD2 TRBJ2-2 TRBV4-1 . TGCGCCAGCAGCCGGTTCGCTAGCGGCACCGGGGAGCTGTTTTTT CASSRFASGTGELFF
TRBD1 TRBJ2-2 TRBV16 . TGTGCCAGCAGTCCTGGACAGGCCCGGAACACCGGGGAGCTGTTTTTT CASSPGQARNTGELFF
. TRBJ2-3 TRBV11-3 once TGTGCCAGCGGGGCAGGGGTGGCAGATACGCAGTATTTT CASGAGVADTQYF
TRBD2 TRBJ2-3 TRBV6-2/TRBV6-3 . TGTGCCAGCAGTTACTCAGGGCTAGCGGGGGCCCTCAGCACAGATACGCAGTATTTT CASSYSGLAGALSTDTQYF
TRBD2 TRBJ2-2 TRBV27 . TGTGCCAGCAGTTTCTGGGCGGGGGGAACCGGGGAGCTGTTTTTT CASSFWAGGTGELFF
TRBD1 TRBJ1-1 TRBV9 . TGTGCCAGCACGATTTCGGGACAGGGGGCCGCTGAAGCTTTCTTT CASTISGQGAAEAFF
. TRBJ1-1 TRBV5-1 . TGCGCCAGCAGCTTGGGGGTTAGCTACCTGAACACTGAAGCTTTCTTT CASSLGVSYLNTEAFF
. TRBJ2-2 TRBV6-5 . TGTGCCACCACAGGGATGGTAGGGACCGGGGAGCTGTTTTTT CATTGMVGTGELFF
. TRBJ2-2 TRBV5-1 . TGCGCCAGCACCGACAGGTCTTACACCGGGGAGCTGTTTTTT CASTDRSYTGELFF
. TRBJ1-5 TRBV5-1 . TGCGCCAGCAGCTTGGGGGCAGGGCCGAGCAATCAGCCCCAGCATTTT CASSLGAGPSNQPQHF
. TRBJ2-2 TRBV5-6 . TGTGCCAGCAGCTTGGGCCCAGGGTTTAACACCGGGGAGCTGTTTTTT CASSLGPGFNTGELFF
. TRBJ1-6 TRBV7-3 . TGTGCCAGCAGCTTACAAGGGGCGTCTTCACCCCTCCACTTT CASSLQGASSPLHF
. TRBJ1-2 TRBV5-5 . TGTGCCAGCAGTTACCGCCGGCAGGGGTATGGCTACACCTTC CASSYRRQGYGYTF
. TRBJ2-7 TRBV5-1 . TGCGCCAGCAGCTCTAGCCAGAAGAGCTACGAGCAGTACTTC CASSSSQKSYEQYF
TRBD1 TRBJ1-2 TRBV3-1/TRBV3-2 . TGTGCCAGCAGCCATTTTAGGACAGGGGAATGGTCCTATGGCTACACCTTC CASSHFRTGEWSYGYTF
TRBD2 TRBJ2-7 TRBV9 . TGTGCCAGCAGCGTTCGGGAGGGCCAGTCCTACGAGCAGTACTTC CASSVREGQSYEQYF
. TRBJ2-7 TRBV6-5 . TGTGCCAGCAGGAACAGAAACTACGAGCAGTACTTC CASRNRNYEQYF
. TRBJ1-5 TRBV4-1 . TGCGCCAGCAGCCAAGAAGCGGGCCCTCAAAGGAATCAGCCCCAGCATTTT CASSQEAGPQRNQPQHF
. TRBJ1-4 TRBV20-1 once TGCAGTGCCGAACGGCGGGAAAAACTGTTTTTT CSAERREKLFF
TRBD1 TRBJ2-1 TRBV11-3 . TGTGCCAGCAGCTGGGACAGGGGTGAGCAGTTCTTC CASSWDRGEQFF
. TRBJ1-6 TRBV30 . TGTGCCTGGAGCTCGGACACCTATAATTCACCCCTCCACTTT CAWSSDTYNSPLHF
. TRBJ1-3 TRBV18 . TGTGCCAGCTCACCTAACTCTGGAAACACCATATATTTT CASSPNSGNTIYF